This TCR beta chain was retrieved from a study of cytomegalovirus exposure and HLA in healthy donors. V was pared by 5 bases and J by 1 base, with 17 bases between. CDR1 and CDR2 from the germline V gene are SGHTA and FQGNSA. This CDR3 is built from 17 residues. The PCR ran on 60 Vbeta and 13 Jbeta primers. Produced via immunoSEQ multiplex PCR; TCRdb's table is partial and in-frame only. This table holds over 50,000 clones, roughly 80% found once. At the time of sampling, donors were nominally healthy, though unrecorded immune exposures were likely. The sequence derives from a man aged 40-50 years in good health and CMV-seronegative. The sample consisted of PBMCs. This chain joins TRBV7-2 and TRBJ2-2, with D perhaps matching TRBD1 (5 bases). DNA for the CDR3: TGTGCCAGCAGCACTCTTAAAAAGGGGTTGAACACCGGGGAGCTGTTTTTT. Protein product: CASSTLKKGLNTGELFF.